This is a list of T cell receptor beta chains from one sample in a study of blood T cell repertoires in COVID-19. The protocol was immunoSEQ multiplex PCR, while the TCRdb copy is restricted to in-frame clones and leaves out a portion. The sample shows 300,000 or so clones, 65% to 90% of them seen only once. The sample was PBMCs or T cells enriched from blood (not recorded which). The receptors stem from a woman aged 40-49 years with acute COVID-19. Each CDR3 is given with its conserved first and last residue. The order of the fields is J gene, V gene, CDR3 length, D gene, CDR3 protein. The D gene is left open where the match is weak.

>TRBJ1-3|TRBV5-1|14|.
CASSQQYSGNTIYF
>TRBJ2-3|TRBV29-1|14|.
CSVVRQTNSDTQYF
>TRBJ1-1|TRBV6-5|14|.
CASPGVRGSTEAFF
>TRBJ2-1|TRBV11-2|12|.
CASSPLSLGQFF
>TRBJ1-2|TRBV28|11|.
CASSLRDGYTF
>TRBJ2-2|TRBV2|18|TRBD2
CASSNLGTSGKATGELFF
>TRBJ2-3|TRBV2|16|TRBD2
CASSGTGLASTDTQYF
>TRBJ1-1|TRBV7-2|14|.
CASSLGHANTEAFF
>TRBJ1-1|TRBV4-1|15|.
CASSHPQGVDTEAFF
>TRBJ2-3|TRBV2|13|.
CASSGDASGTQYF
>TRBJ2-7|TRBV10-3|14|TRBD1
CAITPGTGGYEQYF
>TRBJ1-5|TRBV5-4|15|.
CASSVGQGRDQPQHF
>TRBJ2-3|TRBV9|16|.
CASSVEGPGVADTQYF
>TRBJ2-3|TRBV24-1|14|.
CATSDHSGIDTQYF
>TRBJ2-7|TRBV19|14|TRBD2
CASREGLVQYEQYF
>TRBJ2-2|TRBV18|18|TRBD2
CASSPRSSGRAGTGELFF
>TRBJ2-3|TRBV5-1|14|TRBD2
CASSYGTSRDTQYF
>TRBJ2-2|TRBV5-1|14|TRBD1
CASRPGTGTGELFF
>TRBJ2-7|TRBV27|15|TRBD2
CASSLSSGSSYEQYF
>TRBJ1-5|TRBV28|14|TRBD1
CASQQGAGNQPQHF
>TRBJ2-7|TRBV3-1/TRBV3-2|12|.
CASSQDLYEQYF
>TRBJ2-7|TRBV10-2|15|TRBD1
CASSTPGGSSYEQYF
>TRBJ2-1|TRBV25-1|15|TRBD1
CASRAPGTGVNEQFF
>TRBJ2-6|TRBV5-1|21|TRBD2
CASSLGLAGGGSISGANVLTF
>TRBJ2-5|TRBV12-3/TRBV12-4|13|.
CASRLPNQETQYF
>TRBJ1-5|TRBV3-1/TRBV3-2|18|.
CASSQFAGGRAVNQPQHF
>TRBJ1-3|TRBV9|16|.
CASSVALGHRGNTIYF
>TRBJ1-1|TRBV6-5|15|.
CASSSLGLGGGEAFF
>TRBJ1-1|TRBV4-1|16|TRBD1
CASSQDRGLLYTEAFF
>TRBJ2-3|TRBV18|16|TRBD2
CASSSGLAGGIDTQYF
>TRBJ2-1|TRBV27|15|TRBD1
CASIAGTGTYNEQFF
>TRBJ1-2|TRBV7-9|18|.
CASSLNYKGAGFGYGYTF
>TRBJ2-1|TRBV7-2|16|TRBD2
CASSLHGGTSANEQFF
>TRBJ2-3|TRBV7-9|15|.
CASSSTGKGTDTQYF
>TRBJ2-2|TRBV19|22|.
CATAPGQGKRIRSGRYGGELFF
>TRBJ2-7|TRBV25-1|12|.
CASSEQGYEQYF
>TRBJ2-3|TRBV19|16|TRBD2
CASSIARASGRYPQYF
>TRBJ2-3|TRBV9|15|TRBD2
CASSDGTSGADTQYF
>TRBJ2-5|TRBV24-1|17|TRBD1
CATSDTGTEIAQETQYF
>TRBJ1-2|TRBV5-1|13|.
CASSFSGEVSYTF
>TRBJ1-2|TRBV7-2|15|.
CASSLSYGGGYGYTF
>TRBJ1-6|TRBV7-2|14|TRBD1
CASSVGTGTSPLHF